This TCR beta chain is from a study of response to subunit inactivated influenza vaccine. This clonotype was seen only a few times. Germline V lookup: CDR1 SGHRS, CDR2 YFSETQ. V dropped 4 bases and J dropped 2; count of bases not matched to a gene: 7. CDR3 length: 15 residues. TCRdb reprocessed the RT-PCR reads with MiXCR, giving one entry per CDR3 protein. This sample has 450,000 to 600,000 distinct CDR3 sequences, with approximately 7.8% found just once. Sequenced material: PBMCs from blood, taken around 25 months after vaccination. The chain is built from TRBV5-1 and TRBJ2-7, with 9 bases fitting TRBD1. This sequence originates from a man aged 50 to 75 who received an inactivated influenza vaccine. In DNA, the CDR3 is TGCGCCAGCAGCGGGGCGGGACAGGGCCCCTACGAGCAGTACTTC. Amino acids: CASSGAGQGPYEQYF.